Each of the 5 T cell receptor beta chains below was sequenced from the same sample in a study of beta chain features in type 1 diabetes. Expressed TCRB transcripts were sequenced, since all the RNA that had been isolated was reverse transcribed. Generated by immunoSEQ multiplex PCR, the TCRdb table keeps only in-frame clones and is missing some. Of about 250,000 clones in the sample, roughly 14% were seen once. Sequenced: naive CD4+ T cells from blood. The receptors stem from a woman in her thirties or forties in good health.

The chain uses TRBV7-9 and TRBJ2-7; TRBD1 matches at 10 bases. The CDR3 is 16 residues long. Trimming took 5 bases from V and 5 from J; bases not matched to a gene: 12. From germline, CDR1 is SEHNR and CDR2 FQNEAQ (reference sequence). CDR3 bases: TGTGCCAGCAGCCCCGGGAGGGGGACAGGGGCCAACGAGCAGTACTTC. Protein sequence: CASSPGRGTGANEQYF.

The chain recombines TRBV6-5 with TRBJ2-7, with 9 bases matching TRBD1. V dropped 6 bases and J dropped 7; count of bases not matched to a gene: 10. This CDR3 is built from 14 residues. CDR1 and CDR2 from the germline V gene are MNHEY and SVGAGI. The CDR3 sequence: CASSQGTGLREQYF. DNA for the CDR3: TGTGCCAGCAGCCAAGGGACAGGGCTGAGGGAGCAGTACTTC.

This clone was counted between two and nine times. The chain has TRBV6-5 and TRBJ2-1, with 9 bases fitting TRBD1. The CDR3 covers 15 residues. With V trimmed by 7 bases and J by 7 bases, 11 bases remained unmatched. The germline gives CDR1 MNHEY, CDR2 SVGAGI. CDR3 sequence reads: CASNRAGTGRNEQFF. Written as DNA, the CDR3 is TGTGCCAGCAACCGTGCCGGGACAGGGAGGAATGAGCAGTTCTTC.

V gene TRBV7-8 combines with J gene TRBJ2-3, with TRBD2 as a possible D gene (6 bases). The germline V and J ends were trimmed by 5 bases and 7 bases, with 19 bases remaining between them. Looked up from germline, CDR1 is SGHVS and CDR2 is FQNEAQ. The CDR3 consists of 15 residues. CDR3 nucleotide sequence: TGTGCCAGCAGCCTTGCGGCGGGGAAGGAAAATACGCAGTATTTT. Its translation is CASSLAAGKENTQYF. Drawing the rest from reference TRBV7-8 and TRBJ2-3, the complete variable domain is GAGVSQSPRYKVAKRGQDVALRCDPISGHVSLFWYQQALGQGPEFLTYFQNEAQLDKSGLPSDRFFAERPEGSVSTLKIQRTQQEDSAVYLCASSLAAGKENTQYFGPGTRLTVL.

The gene calls are TRBV6-6 and TRBJ1-5, with no clear D. The V gene lost 0 bases and the J gene lost 11 bases, with 17 bases spanning the gap. Germline assignment: CDR1 MNHNY and CDR2 SVGAGI (reference sequence). CDR3 length equals 15 residues. The CDR3 here is CASSYSSGRPGAQHF. The CDR3 nucleotides read TGTGCCAGCAGTTACTCTAGCGGGCGTCCTGGAGCCCAGCATTTT.